This entry describes one TCR beta chain. Its antigen is unidentified. The read terminates 3 residues before the CDR3 end, so the remaining end is supplied by the germline J gene. The sample comes from a study of T cells in women clearing cervical HPV infection. Assay: immunoSEQ multiplex PCR; the TCRdb copy retains only in-frame clones and omits some. In total, the table holds fewer than 40,000 clones. The study's findings and limits: CIN3+ cases had significantly higher TCR richness than controls; evenness did not differ.

J was trimmed by 8 bases and V by 3 bases; bases with no gene match: 10. Germline V lookup: CDR1 DFQATT, CDR2 SNEGSKA (reference sequence). This CDR3 comprises 15 residues. The origin of this receptor is a woman aged 18 to 75 with a cervical HPV16 infection that either progressed to CIN3+ or cleared (not recorded which). Source material: blood buffy coat. The chain uses TRBV20-1 and TRBJ2-2; 9 bases line up with TRBD2. Incomplete CDR3 DNA: TGCAGTGCTAGTAGGGGGACTAGCAGGGGAGGGGAG. Protein sequence: CSASRGTSRGGE. In full, the CDR3 is CSASRGTSRGGELFF.